This is a list of T cell receptor beta chains from one sample in a study of liver allograft versus peripheral blood T cells. TCRdb reprocessed the reads with MiXCR, giving one entry per CDR3 protein. The repertoire includes thousands of distinct CDR3 sequences, about 14% of them detected once, and around 43% sits in the top ten. Every receptor here comes from a human patient who had a liver transplant. Some T cells here may be from the graft donor. Each CDR3 is given with its conserved first and last residue. D genes are given only for firm matches. A clone size is listed for some rows: how often the clone was seen (once, few, many), or a class if it is expanded.

j_call: TRBJ1-1; clone_size: many; d_call: -; v_call: TRBV12-3/TRBV12-4; cdr3_nt: TGTGCCAGCAGTCCCGGGGGCACCACTGAAGCTTTCTTT; cdr3_aa: CASSPGGTTEAFF
j_call: TRBJ1-1; clone_size: -; d_call: TRBD1; v_call: TRBV10-3; cdr3_nt: TGTGCCATCAGGTCGCCCGGGACAGTGAACACTGAAGCTTTCTTT; cdr3_aa: CAIRSPGTVNTEAFF
j_call: TRBJ2-7; clone_size: -; d_call: TRBD1; v_call: TRBV3-1; cdr3_nt: TGTGCCAGCAGCCGCACCCTAGCGACAGGGGGCTCCTACGAGCAGTACTTC; cdr3_aa: CASSRTLATGGSYEQYF
j_call: TRBJ2-7; clone_size: medium-sized; d_call: TRBD1; v_call: TRBV5-6; cdr3_nt: TGTGCCAGCAGCTGGGGACAGGGCTACCACGAGCAGTACTTC; cdr3_aa: CASSWGQGYHEQYF
j_call: TRBJ1-6; clone_size: medium-sized; d_call: -; v_call: TRBV14; cdr3_nt: TGTGCCAGCAGCCTAAAATCTATGGTGTATAATTCACCCCTCCACTTT; cdr3_aa: CASSLKSMVYNSPLHF
j_call: TRBJ1-1; clone_size: many; d_call: -; v_call: TRBV12-3/TRBV12-4; cdr3_nt: TGTGCCAGCAGTCCGGACATGCTGAACACTGAAGCTTTCTTT; cdr3_aa: CASSPDMLNTEAFF
j_call: TRBJ1-5; clone_size: large; d_call: TRBD1; v_call: TRBV5-5; cdr3_nt: TGTGCCAGCAGCTTTGAGGACAGGAGCAATCAGCCCCAGCATTTT; cdr3_aa: CASSFEDRSNQPQHF
j_call: TRBJ2-7; clone_size: -; d_call: TRBD1; v_call: TRBV12-3/TRBV12-4; cdr3_nt: TGTGCCAGCAGCCCTCGGACAGGCGAGCAGTACTTC; cdr3_aa: CASSPRTGEQYF
j_call: TRBJ2-2; clone_size: many; d_call: -; v_call: TRBV27; cdr3_nt: TGTGCCAGCAGTTTAGCTGGGGGCCGGACCGGGGAGCTGTTTTTT; cdr3_aa: CASSLAGGRTGELFF
j_call: TRBJ1-1; clone_size: few; d_call: -; v_call: TRBV20-1; cdr3_nt: TGCAGTGCTAGAGATCCCGGGGTGAACACTGAAGCTTTCTTT; cdr3_aa: CSARDPGVNTEAFF
j_call: TRBJ1-1; clone_size: large; d_call: -; v_call: TRBV10-3; cdr3_nt: TGTGCCATCAGTGAGTCAGGAGCTGAAGCTTTCTTT; cdr3_aa: CAISESGAEAFF
j_call: TRBJ2-7; clone_size: -; d_call: -; v_call: TRBV27; cdr3_nt: TGTGCCAGCAGCTGGACCGTATTCTCCCACGAGCAGTACTTC; cdr3_aa: CASSWTVFSHEQYF
j_call: TRBJ1-5; clone_size: -; d_call: -; v_call: TRBV27; cdr3_nt: TGTGCCAGCAGTTTAGAGTCCCATAATCAGCCCCAGCATTTT; cdr3_aa: CASSLESHNQPQHF
j_call: TRBJ2-2; clone_size: medium-sized; d_call: -; v_call: TRBV29-1; cdr3_nt: TGCAGCGTTGCAGCGCCGAACACCGGGGAGCTGTTTTTT; cdr3_aa: CSVAAPNTGELFF
j_call: TRBJ2-7; clone_size: -; d_call: TRBD2; v_call: TRBV20-1; cdr3_nt: TGCAGTGCTAGATTGAGGCCGGGACTAGCAATCCACGAGCAGTACTTC; cdr3_aa: CSARLRPGLAIHEQYF
j_call: TRBJ1-1; clone_size: many; d_call: TRBD1; v_call: TRBV5-5; cdr3_nt: TGTGCCAGCAGCCCCTTCTCACCGGGGACAGGGGGCCAGAACACTGAAGCTTTCTTT; cdr3_aa: CASSPFSPGTGGQNTEAFF
j_call: TRBJ2-3; clone_size: large; d_call: -; v_call: TRBV27; cdr3_nt: TGTGCCAGCAGCTCGGACTTTCTATACACAGATACGCAGTATTTT; cdr3_aa: CASSSDFLYTDTQYF
j_call: TRBJ1-5; clone_size: medium-sized; d_call: -; v_call: TRBV18; cdr3_nt: TGTGCCAGCTCAAGTTTGGATAGCAATCAGCCCCAGCATTTT; cdr3_aa: CASSSLDSNQPQHF
j_call: TRBJ2-1; clone_size: few; d_call: TRBD2; v_call: TRBV19; cdr3_nt: TGTGCCAGCCTGGGAGGGTACAATGAGCAGTTCTTC; cdr3_aa: CASLGGYNEQFF
j_call: TRBJ1-1; clone_size: medium-sized; d_call: -; v_call: TRBV19; cdr3_nt: TGTGCCAGTAGTATCGGGGGGCCCGGCGAGGGTCTCACTGAAGCTTTCTTT; cdr3_aa: CASSIGGPGEGLTEAFF
j_call: TRBJ1-5; clone_size: few; d_call: -; v_call: TRBV2; cdr3_nt: TGTGCCAGCAGCCTCCTGGGCGGAACAAGTCAGCCCCAGCATTTT; cdr3_aa: CASSLLGGTSQPQHF
j_call: TRBJ2-7; clone_size: medium-sized; d_call: -; v_call: TRBV6-5; cdr3_nt: TGTGCCAGCAGTCTAAGACAGGATTCCTACGAGCAGTACTTC; cdr3_aa: CASSLRQDSYEQYF
j_call: TRBJ2-7; clone_size: many; d_call: -; v_call: TRBV7-9; cdr3_nt: TGTGCCAGCAGCCCCGCCTACGAGCAGTACTTC; cdr3_aa: CASSPAYEQYF
j_call: TRBJ1-3; clone_size: few; d_call: -; v_call: TRBV11-2; cdr3_nt: TGTGCCAGCAGGGGAACAGGGTGGACGGGAAACACCATATATTTT; cdr3_aa: CASRGTGWTGNTIYF
j_call: TRBJ1-2; clone_size: medium-sized; d_call: TRBD1; v_call: TRBV12-3/TRBV12-4; cdr3_nt: TGTGCCAGCAGTTTTTGGGACAGGGGAGGGGCTAACTATGGCTACACCTTC; cdr3_aa: CASSFWDRGGANYGYTF
j_call: TRBJ1-2; clone_size: few; d_call: TRBD1; v_call: TRBV20-1; cdr3_nt: TGCAGTGCTAGAGCCCGCCCGGGACAGAACTATGGCTACACCTTC; cdr3_aa: CSARARPGQNYGYTF
j_call: TRBJ1-6; clone_size: large; d_call: -; v_call: TRBV18; cdr3_nt: TGTGCCAGCTCACCACCCGGCGGCTCCTTCTATAATTCACCCCTCCACTTT; cdr3_aa: CASSPPGGSFYNSPLHF
j_call: TRBJ1-1; clone_size: large; d_call: TRBD1; v_call: TRBV28; cdr3_nt: TGTGCCAGCAGTTTCGAGACAGGGAACTTGAACACTGAAGCTTTCTTT; cdr3_aa: CASSFETGNLNTEAFF
j_call: TRBJ1-1; clone_size: medium-sized; d_call: -; v_call: TRBV6-2/TRBV6-3; cdr3_nt: TGTGCCAGCAGACGAGGGACAAACACTGAAGCTTTCTTT; cdr3_aa: CASRRGTNTEAFF
j_call: TRBJ2-2; clone_size: medium-sized; d_call: -; v_call: TRBV28; cdr3_nt: TGTGCCAGCAGTTTCCACCGAGACACCGGGGAGCTGTTTTTT; cdr3_aa: CASSFHRDTGELFF
j_call: TRBJ2-7; clone_size: medium-sized; d_call: -; v_call: TRBV6-2/TRBV6-3; cdr3_nt: TGTGCCAGCAGCTTCGACACCGAGGAGACGACATTTTTATACGAGCAGTACTTC; cdr3_aa: CASSFDTEETTFLYEQYF